This T cell receptor beta chain came from a study of T cell responses to AZD1222 COVID-19 vaccine. Here immunoSEQ multiplex PCR was the method, and the copy in TCRdb shows in-frame clones only, minus some. This table has over 95,000 clones, about 88% appearing once. The source of this sequence is an adult who received the AZD1222 COVID-19 vaccine. The sample consisted of peripheral blood, taken 28 days after the second AZD1222 dose.

CDR3: CASSPRLVSEQYF. The CDR3 DNA reads TGTGCCAGCAGCCCACGACTAGTCTCCGAGCAGTACTTC. The chain uses TRBV21-1 and TRBJ2-7; the table names TRBD2, a call not compared with the DNA. TRBV21-1 is tagged as a pseudogene. The CDR3 is 13 residues long.